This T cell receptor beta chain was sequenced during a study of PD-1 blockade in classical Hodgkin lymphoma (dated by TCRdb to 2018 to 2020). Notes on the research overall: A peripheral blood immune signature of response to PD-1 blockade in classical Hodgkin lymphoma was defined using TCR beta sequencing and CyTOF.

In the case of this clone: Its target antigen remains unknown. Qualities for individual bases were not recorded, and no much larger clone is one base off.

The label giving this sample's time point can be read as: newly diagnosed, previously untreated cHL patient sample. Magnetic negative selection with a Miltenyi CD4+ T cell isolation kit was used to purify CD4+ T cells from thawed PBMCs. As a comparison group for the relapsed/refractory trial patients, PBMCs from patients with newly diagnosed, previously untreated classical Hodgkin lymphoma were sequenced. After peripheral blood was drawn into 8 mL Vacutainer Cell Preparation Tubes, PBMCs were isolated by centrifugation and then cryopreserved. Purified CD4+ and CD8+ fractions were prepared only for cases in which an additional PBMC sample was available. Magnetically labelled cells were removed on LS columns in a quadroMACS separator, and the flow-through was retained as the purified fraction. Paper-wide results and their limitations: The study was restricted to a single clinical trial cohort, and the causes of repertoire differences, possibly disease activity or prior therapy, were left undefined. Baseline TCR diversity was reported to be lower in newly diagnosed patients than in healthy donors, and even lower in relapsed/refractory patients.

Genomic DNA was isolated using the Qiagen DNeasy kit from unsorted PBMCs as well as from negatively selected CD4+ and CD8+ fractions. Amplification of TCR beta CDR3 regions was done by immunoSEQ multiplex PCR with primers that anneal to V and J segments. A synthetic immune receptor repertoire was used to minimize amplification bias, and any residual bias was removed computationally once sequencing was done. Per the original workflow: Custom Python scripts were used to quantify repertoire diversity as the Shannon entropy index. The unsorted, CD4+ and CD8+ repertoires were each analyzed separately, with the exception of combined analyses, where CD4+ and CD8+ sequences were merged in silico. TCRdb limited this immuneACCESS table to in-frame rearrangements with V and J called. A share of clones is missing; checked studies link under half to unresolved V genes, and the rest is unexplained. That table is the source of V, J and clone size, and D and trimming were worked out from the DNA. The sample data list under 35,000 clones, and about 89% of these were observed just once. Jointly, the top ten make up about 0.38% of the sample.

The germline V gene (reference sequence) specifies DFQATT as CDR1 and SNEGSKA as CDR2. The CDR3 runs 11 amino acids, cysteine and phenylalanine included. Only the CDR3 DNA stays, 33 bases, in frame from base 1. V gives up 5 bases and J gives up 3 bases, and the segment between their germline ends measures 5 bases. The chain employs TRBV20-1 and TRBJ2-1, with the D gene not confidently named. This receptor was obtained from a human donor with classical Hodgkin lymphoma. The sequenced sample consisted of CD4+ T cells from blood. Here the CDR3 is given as CSASNYNEQFF. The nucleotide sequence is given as TGCAGTGCTTCAAACTACAATGAGCAGTTCTTC.